This is a list of T cell receptor beta chains from one sample in a study of shared clonotypes between healthy human individuals. TCRdb's table, derived via immunoSEQ multiplex PCR, lists solely in-frame clones and lacks some. The profile covers approximately 700,000 clones, with less than 80% appearing a single time and around 1.8% taken by the ten largest. Specimen: memory CD4+ T cells sorted from blood. The receptors were gathered from a woman aged 25 to 39 in good health. The CDR3 runs from the conserved cysteine through the conserved F or W. Each record gives: J gene, V gene, D gene, clone size, CDR3 DNA, CDR3 protein. The D gene is left open where the match is weak. Not all rows give a size; the values are once, few, many and, for expanded clones, a class.

TRBJ2-6 | TRBV28 | TRBD1 | - | TGTGCCAGCAGTCGCCGGACAGGGACCAACGTCCTGACTTTC | CASSRRTGTNVLTF
TRBJ2-5 | TRBV13 | TRBD2 | - | TGTGCCAGCTACGTCTGGCGAGCGGGAGTCGAGACCCAGTACTTC | CASYVWRAGVETQYF
TRBJ1-4 | TRBV28 | TRBD1 | - | TGTGCCAGCAGTCTCGGGACAGCCCCAACTAATGAAAAACTGTTTTTT | CASSLGTAPTNEKLFF
TRBJ1-2 | TRBV9 | - | few | TGTGCCAGCAGCGTAACGGAAACTAACTATGGCTACACCTTC | CASSVTETNYGYTF
TRBJ1-5 | TRBV19 | - | - | TGTGCCAGTAGTATAGGCCTCGAGGGGTTGCGGCCCCAGCATTTT | CASSIGLEGLRPQHF
TRBJ2-4 | TRBV7-9 | TRBD2 | - | TGTGCCAGCAGCTTAGGTAGCGGGAGGGCCCTTGGCAAAAACATTCAGTACTTC | CASSLGSGRALGKNIQYF
TRBJ2-5 | TRBV28 | - | - | TGTGCCAGCAACGGGGGCAGACCCTTCCAAGAGACCCAGTACTTC | CASNGGRPFQETQYF
TRBJ2-7 | TRBV2 | - | - | TGTGCCAGCAGCCGCGGCGAGCAGTACTTC | CASSRGEQYF
TRBJ2-1 | TRBV6-5 | - | - | TGTGCCAGCAGTTACGCCGGGGTTAATGAGCAGTTCTTC | CASSYAGVNEQFF
TRBJ2-7 | TRBV7-9 | - | - | TGTGCCAGCAGCCCAGACAGGGAGGGCTCCTACGAGCAGTACTTC | CASSPDREGSYEQYF
TRBJ2-5 | TRBV18 | - | few | TGTGCCAGCTCACGTGGCCCTCAGCCAGAGACCCAGTACTTC | CASSRGPQPETQYF
TRBJ2-1 | TRBV6-5 | TRBD1 | - | TGTGCCAGCAGTTTCGGGACAGGGCAAATAGATAAGCAGTTCTTC | CASSFGTGQIDKQFF
TRBJ2-3 | TRBV19 | - | many | TGTGCCAGTAGTATACAAGATACGCAGTATTTT | CASSIQDTQYF
TRBJ2-1 | TRBV5-1 | TRBD2 | - | TGCGCCAGCAGCTTGGAAACTAGCGGGAGGGCCTTCTCCAATGAGCAGTTCTTC | CASSLETSGRAFSNEQFF
TRBJ2-2 | TRBV16 | - | - | TGTGCCAGCAGCCCCCGACAGGCAGACACCGGGGAGCTGTTTTTT | CASSPRQADTGELFF
TRBJ2-1 | TRBV10-1 | - | many | TGCGCCACCCCCGAATACAATGAGCAGTTCTTC | CATPEYNEQFF
TRBJ1-5 | TRBV19 | TRBD1 | - | TGTGCCAGTAGTTTCGGACAGGGTAGGGGCAATCAGCCCCAGCATTTT | CASSFGQGRGNQPQHF
TRBJ1-3 | TRBV7-9 | TRBD1 | - | TGTGCCAGCAGCTTAAGACAGGGAATCTCTGGAAACACCATATATTTT | CASSLRQGISGNTIYF
TRBJ2-1 | TRBV28 | TRBD1 | - | TGTGCCAGCAGTCCCATGTCGGACAGGGCGTTACCGGAGCAGTTCTTC | CASSPMSDRALPEQFF
TRBJ1-1 | TRBV6-6 | - | - | TGTGCCAGCAGTTACTGGGGGGCAGGCTTCACTGAAGCTTTCTTT | CASSYWGAGFTEAFF
TRBJ2-1 | TRBV5-6 | - | - | TGTGCCAGCAGCCCTAAGACTCGTTCGACGCAGTTCTTC | CASSPKTRSTQFF
TRBJ1-1 | TRBV27 | - | - | TGTGCCAGCAGTTTTCGTGAGGGATGGAGCACTGAAGCTTTCTTT | CASSFREGWSTEAFF
TRBJ1-4 | TRBV5-6 | TRBD1 | - | TGTGCCAGCAGCTCGAAGACAGGGGGTGTTGAAAAACTGTTTTTT | CASSSKTGGVEKLFF
TRBJ1-1 | TRBV19 | - | - | TGTGCCAGTAGCGACCAGAGAGACACTGAAGCTTTCTTT | CASSDQRDTEAFF
TRBJ2-7 | TRBV7-8 | TRBD2 | - | TGTGCCAGCAGCTCGAGAGTGGGGACTAGTAATTACGAGCAGTACTTC | CASSSRVGTSNYEQYF
TRBJ2-7 | TRBV6-5 | - | - | TGTGCCAGCAGGGGAGGACAGTCCTACGAGCAGTACTTC | CASRGGQSYEQYF
TRBJ2-1 | TRBV11-3 | TRBD2 | - | TGTGCCAGCAGCTTTCATGGGACTAGCGGATATGAGCAGTTCTTC | CASSFHGTSGYEQFF
TRBJ2-7 | TRBV19 | - | - | TGTGCCACCCAATCAAGGATGACTAAGCAGTACTTC | CATQSRMTKQYF
TRBJ2-1 | TRBV28 | TRBD2 | - | TGTGCCAGCAGTTTGGGACTAGCGGGGGGAAGTAGGTGGCAGTTCTTC | CASSLGLAGGSRWQFF
TRBJ2-7 | TRBV28 | TRBD2 | - | TGTGCCAGCACCCTCCGCGGGGGCGAGCAGTACTTC | CASTLRGGEQYF
TRBJ2-5 | TRBV30 | TRBD1 | - | TGTGCCTGCAGAGCCGGGACAGAAGAGACCCAGTACTTC | CACRAGTEETQYF
TRBJ2-3 | TRBV28 | - | - | TGTGCCAGCAGCAGTTTGGGGACCGGGACATGGGGTACGCAGTATTTT | CASSSLGTGTWGTQYF
TRBJ2-6 | TRBV6-1 | - | - | TGTGCCAGCAGTTTGACTGTGGGGGCCAACGTCCTGACTTTC | CASSLTVGANVLTF
TRBJ2-1 | TRBV2 | TRBD2 | once | TGTGCCAGACCAGGACTAGCGAGACTCATCAATGAGCAGTTCTTC | CARPGLARLINEQFF
TRBJ2-3 | TRBV28 | - | - | TGTGCCAGCAGCCTCGCGGGCAGGGATACGACTAGTACGCAGTATTTT | CASSLAGRDTTSTQYF
TRBJ2-7 | TRBV29-1 | - | - | TGCAGCGCTCGATTGGGCGGCTCCTACGAGCAGTACTTC | CSARLGGSYEQYF
TRBJ1-5 | TRBV18 | TRBD1 | - | TGTGCCAGCTCACCGGCTACAGGGGGCGGCCAGCCCCAGCATTTT | CASSPATGGGQPQHF
TRBJ2-2 | TRBV15 | - | - | TGTGCCACCAGCAGAGAGGAGGTTGGCACCGGGGAGCTGTTTTTT | CATSREEVGTGELFF
TRBJ2-2 | TRBV4-1 | - | - | TGCGCCAGCAGCCAAGACAGGGCGGCGACCGGGGAGCTGTTTTTT | CASSQDRAATGELFF
TRBJ2-7 | TRBV7-2 | TRBD2 | - | TGTGCCAGCAGCTTAATGGGGGGAGGGCCGGGCGAGCAGTACTTC | CASSLMGGGPGEQYF
TRBJ2-7 | TRBV5-1 | TRBD2 | - | TGCGCCAGCAGCTTGGACCTGGCGGGAGCGGGATCCTCCTACGAGCAGTACTTC | CASSLDLAGAGSSYEQYF
TRBJ2-5 | TRBV6-5 | - | - | TGTGCCAGCATTCGAAGAGCCCAAGAGACCCAGTACTTC | CASIRRAQETQYF
TRBJ2-6 | TRBV28 | - | - | TGTGCCAGCAGTCGGACAGCTGGGGCCAACGTCCTGACTTTC | CASSRTAGANVLTF
TRBJ2-7 | TRBV6-1 | TRBD2 | - | TGTGCCAGCACCCCTAGCGGGAGGGCCTCCGAGCAGTACTTC | CASTPSGRASEQYF
TRBJ2-7 | TRBV10-1 | TRBD2 | - | TGCGCCAGCAGTGATGGAGGGGAGGGCTACGAGCAGTACTTC | CASSDGGEGYEQYF
TRBJ2-3 | TRBV5-1 | TRBD2 | - | TGCGCCAGCAGCTTGGTGGCGCCCTCGGGGGGGCACACAGATACGCAGTATTTT | CASSLVAPSGGHTDTQYF
TRBJ2-5 | TRBV7-3 | - | - | TGTGCCAGCAGCCTTCGGATTAACGGGCCGAGGACCCAGTACTTC | CASSLRINGPRTQYF
TRBJ2-7 | TRBV18 | - | - | TGTGCCAGCTCACCACCCACTGTCTACGAGCAGTACTTC | CASSPPTVYEQYF
TRBJ1-2 | TRBV5-4 | - | - | TGTGCCAGCAGCTTGGTTGGTGGCTATGGCTACACCTTC | CASSLVGGYGYTF
TRBJ2-7 | TRBV28 | TRBD2 | - | TGTGCCAGCAGTCCGACTAGCGGGGGCGGCAGCTACGAGCAGTACTTC | CASSPTSGGGSYEQYF
TRBJ2-6 | TRBV28 | - | - | TGTGCCAGCAGTTTAGGGTATTCTGGGGCCAACGTCCTGACTTTC | CASSLGYSGANVLTF
TRBJ1-5 | TRBV28 | - | - | TGTGCCAGCAGCCGACGGGGGGTGCGTAATCAGCCCCAGCATTTT | CASSRRGVRNQPQHF
TRBJ2-4 | TRBV28 | TRBD1 | - | TGTGCCAGCAGCAACAGGGGGCAAACCAAAAACATTCAGTACTTC | CASSNRGQTKNIQYF
TRBJ2-1 | TRBV12-5 | TRBD2 | - | TGTGCTAGTGGTTTGGTATTAGCGGGAGTTGGTGAGCAGTTCTTC | CASGLVLAGVGEQFF
TRBJ1-2 | TRBV18 | - | - | TGTGCCAGCTCACCAGGGGCCGCGACAGCCTATGGCTACACCTTC | CASSPGAATAYGYTF
TRBJ1-4 | TRBV5-1 | - | many | TGCGCCAGCAGCTTGGAGGCAGGAGATGAAAAACTGTTTTTT | CASSLEAGDEKLFF
TRBJ1-4 | TRBV30 | - | - | TGTGCCTGGAGTGTCAAGGGGTACACTAATGAAAAACTGTTTTTT | CAWSVKGYTNEKLFF